In this sample, the clone carrying this T cell receptor (beta chain) turned up a few times. At one end the junction does not follow the germline gene, possibly because of a read error. Blood RNA originated from unsorted whole blood, with germline DNA additionally extracted. There were only treatment-naive patients, all with chronic HBV infection. A constant-region primer served to make TCR beta cDNA from around 500 ng total RNA. Construction of TCR beta libraries relied on three successive nested multiplex PCR rounds employing slightly modified ARM-PCR. A C-beta reverse primer and TRBV1-TRBV30 forward primers served in each of the first two PCR rounds, at approximately 10 cycles apiece. A single record per CDR3 protein comes from TCRdb applying MiXCR to the multiplex PCR reads. The profile shows approximately 320,000 distinct CDR3 sequences, roughly 60% of them singletons. The data are from a study of tumor-infiltrating lymphocytes in primary liver carcinoma. Study information: The patients presented with primary liver carcinoma, which was managed through surgical resection. Roughly 3.5 to 8 million productive TCRbeta reads came from each sample, comparable across tissue types. The tumors ranged from roughly 4 to 11 cm across and fell within stage T1-T3 N0M0.

The CDR3 has 14 amino acids. Germline V gene lookup returns CDR1 MNHEY and CDR2 SVGAGI. The chain carries TRBV6-5 and TRBJ1-4; 9 nucleotides line up with TRBD1. This sequence originates from a woman aged 25 to 45 with primary liver carcinoma and hepatitis B virus infection. What was sequenced was peripheral blood. The DNA of the CDR3 is TGTGCCAGTAGTTACAGGGGGCGGAATGAAAAACTGTTTTTT. The encoded protein is CASSYRGRNEKLFF.